This entry features one T cell receptor beta chain sequence. Its antigen is not identified. The entry originates in a study of naive and memory T cell subsets. Both TRBC1 and TRBC2 were covered by a beta constant-region primer of two equimolar oligonucleotides. Ligated cDNA was amplified by four rounds of PCR with nested alpha and beta constant-region primers and SP2. TCRdb reprocessed the UMI-ligation and nested PCR reads via MiXCR and lists one record per CDR3 protein. The sample includes about 150,000 distinct CDR3 sequences, approximately 24% of them seen just once. General observations from the study: A clonotype means one alpha or beta sequence, not an alpha/beta pair. Naive repertoires, especially CD8, held a few larger clonotypes, possibly memory cells re-expressing CD45RA. In CD4 and CD8 cells, diversity dropped from naive through EMRA.

CMV status came from CD4+ IFNgamma after overnight CMV lysate stimulation. Cells stained for CD3, CD4, CD8, CD45RA, CD27 and viability were sorted into four CD45RA/CD27 subsets. This CDR3 has 15 amino acids. Germline values: CDR1 MNHEY, CDR2 SVGAGI. The V and J ends lost 6 bases and 0 bases respectively, with 12 bases between them. The clonotype comes from a human donor in good health. The chain recombines TRBV6-5 with TRBJ1-3; no clear D gene. Sequenced material: naive CD4+ T cells from blood. CDR3 loop: CASRSSPSSGNTIYF. CDR3 in DNA: TGTGCCAGCAGGTCTTCTCCTTCCTCTGGAAACACCATATATTTT.